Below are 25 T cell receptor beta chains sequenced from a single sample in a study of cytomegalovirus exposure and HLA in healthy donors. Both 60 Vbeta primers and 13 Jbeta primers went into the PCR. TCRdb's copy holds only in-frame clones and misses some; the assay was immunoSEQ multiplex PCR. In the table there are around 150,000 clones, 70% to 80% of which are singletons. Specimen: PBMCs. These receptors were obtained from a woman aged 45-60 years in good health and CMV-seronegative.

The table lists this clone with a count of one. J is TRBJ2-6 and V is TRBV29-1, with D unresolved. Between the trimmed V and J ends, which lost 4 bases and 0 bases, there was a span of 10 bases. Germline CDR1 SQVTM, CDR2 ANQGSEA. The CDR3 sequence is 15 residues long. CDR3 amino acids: CSVAGPHSGANVLTF. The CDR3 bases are TGCAGCGTTGCTGGGCCCCACTCTGGGGCCAACGTCCTGACTTTC.

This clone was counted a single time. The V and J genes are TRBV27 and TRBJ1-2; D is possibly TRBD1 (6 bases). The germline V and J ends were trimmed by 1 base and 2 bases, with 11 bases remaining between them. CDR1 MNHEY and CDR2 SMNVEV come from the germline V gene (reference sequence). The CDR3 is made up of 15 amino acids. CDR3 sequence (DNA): TGTGCCAGCAGTTTATTCGGCAGGGGAAACTATGGCTACACCTTC. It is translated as CASSLFGRGNYGYTF.

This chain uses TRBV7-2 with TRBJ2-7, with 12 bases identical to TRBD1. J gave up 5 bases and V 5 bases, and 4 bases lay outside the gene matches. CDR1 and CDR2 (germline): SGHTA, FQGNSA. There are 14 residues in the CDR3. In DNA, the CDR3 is TGTGCCAGCAGCCCGGGACAGGGGGCCAACGAGCAGTACTTC. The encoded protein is CASSPGQGANEQYF. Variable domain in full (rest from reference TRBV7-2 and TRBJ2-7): GAGVSQSPSNKVTEKGKDVELRCDPISGHTALYWYRQSLGQGLEFLIYFQGNSAPDKSGLPSDRFSAERTGGSVSTLTIQRTQQEDSAVYLCASSPGQGANEQYFGPGTRLTVT.

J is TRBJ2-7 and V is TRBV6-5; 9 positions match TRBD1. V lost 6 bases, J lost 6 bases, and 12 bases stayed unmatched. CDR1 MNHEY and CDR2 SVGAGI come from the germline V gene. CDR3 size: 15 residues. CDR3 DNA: TGTGCCAGCAGGACGCTGGGACAGGGATCGAGCGAGCAGTACTTC. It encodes CASRTLGQGSSEQYF.

The CDR3 nucleotides are TGCGCCAGCAGCCAAGAAGCGGGGGGGGCGTACGCGAACACCGGGGAGCTGTTTTTT. The encoded protein is CASSQEAGGAYANTGELFF. This sequence joins TRBV4-3 and TRBJ2-2; 10 bases line up with TRBD2. Germline trimming cut 0 bases from V and 0 bases from J; bases unmatched to any gene: 7. Germline CDR1 LGHNA, CDR2 YSLEER. This CDR3 is built from 19 residues.

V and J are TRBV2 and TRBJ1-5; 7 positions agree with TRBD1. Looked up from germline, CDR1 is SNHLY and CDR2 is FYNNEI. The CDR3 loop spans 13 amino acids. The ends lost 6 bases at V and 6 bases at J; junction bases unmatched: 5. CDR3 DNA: TGTGCCAGCAGCGACAGGGATACTCAGCCCCAGCATTTT. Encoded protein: CASSDRDTQPQHF. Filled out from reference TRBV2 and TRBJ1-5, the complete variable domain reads EPEVTQTPSHQVTQMGQEVILRCVPISNHLYFYWYRQILGQKVEFLVSFYNNEISEKSEIFDDQFSVERPDGSNFTLKIRSTKLEDSAMYFCASSDRDTQPQHFGDGTRLSIL.

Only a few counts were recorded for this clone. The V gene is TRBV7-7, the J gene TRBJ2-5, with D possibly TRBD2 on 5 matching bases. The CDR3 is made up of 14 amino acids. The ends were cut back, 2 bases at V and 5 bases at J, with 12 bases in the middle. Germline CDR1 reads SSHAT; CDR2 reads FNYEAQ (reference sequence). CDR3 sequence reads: CASSLRHPGETQYF. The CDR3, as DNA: TGTGCCAGCAGCTTAAGGCATCCGGGGGAGACCCAGTACTTC. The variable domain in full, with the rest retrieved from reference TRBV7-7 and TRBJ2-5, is GAGVSQSPRYKVTKRGQDVTLRCDPISSHATLYWYQQALGQGPEFLTYFNYEAQPDKSGLPSDRFSAERPEGSISTLTIQRTEQRDSAMYRCASSLRHPGETQYFGPGTRLLVL.

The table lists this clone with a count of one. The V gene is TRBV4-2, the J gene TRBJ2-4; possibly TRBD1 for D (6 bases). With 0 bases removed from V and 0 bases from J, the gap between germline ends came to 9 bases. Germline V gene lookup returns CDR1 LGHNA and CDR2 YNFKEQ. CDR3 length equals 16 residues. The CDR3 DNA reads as TGTGCCAGCAGCCAAGAAAGGGGGTTAGCCAAAAACATTCAGTACTTC. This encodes CASSQERGLAKNIQYF.

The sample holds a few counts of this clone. DNA of the CDR3: TGTGCCAGCAGTCCCTACGGGGGAGGGTCGTACGAGCAGTACTTC. Translation: CASSPYGGGSYEQYF. The chain recombines TRBV6-5 with TRBJ2-7, with 7 bases fitting TRBD2. Germline assignment: CDR1 MNHEY and CDR2 SVGAGI. V was pared by 5 bases and J by 4 bases, with 11 bases of the junction left unmatched. This CDR3 spans 15 amino acids.

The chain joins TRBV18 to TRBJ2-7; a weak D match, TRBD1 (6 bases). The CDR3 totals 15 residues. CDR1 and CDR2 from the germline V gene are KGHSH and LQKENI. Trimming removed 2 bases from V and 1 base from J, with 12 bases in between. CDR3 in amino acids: CASSPTGKESYEQYF. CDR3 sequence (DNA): TGTGCCAGCTCACCAACAGGGAAGGAGTCCTACGAGCAGTACTTC.

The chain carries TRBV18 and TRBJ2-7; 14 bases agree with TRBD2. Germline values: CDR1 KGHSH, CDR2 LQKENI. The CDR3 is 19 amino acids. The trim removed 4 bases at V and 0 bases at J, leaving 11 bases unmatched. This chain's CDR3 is CASSQNLGTSGGSSYEQYF. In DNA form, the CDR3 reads TGTGCCAGCTCACAGAACCTTGGGACTAGCGGGGGAAGCTCCTACGAGCAGTACTTC.

The CDR3 DNA reads TGTGCCAGCAGTCCAAACACAGCGGGTAACTATGGCTACACCTTC. Protein product: CASSPNTAGNYGYTF. The chain joins TRBV6-5 to TRBJ1-2; the D is unclear. Deletions cut 5 bases from V and 1 base from J, with 14 bases between. Germline CDR1 and CDR2: MNHEY and SVGAGI. The CDR3 consists of 15 residues.

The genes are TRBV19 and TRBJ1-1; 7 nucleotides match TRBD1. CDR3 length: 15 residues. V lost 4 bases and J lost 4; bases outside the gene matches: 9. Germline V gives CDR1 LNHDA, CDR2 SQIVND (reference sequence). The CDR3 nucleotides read TGTGCCAGTAGTACCTCAGGGGGGTATGGCACTGAAGCTTTCTTT. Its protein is CASSTSGGYGTEAFF.

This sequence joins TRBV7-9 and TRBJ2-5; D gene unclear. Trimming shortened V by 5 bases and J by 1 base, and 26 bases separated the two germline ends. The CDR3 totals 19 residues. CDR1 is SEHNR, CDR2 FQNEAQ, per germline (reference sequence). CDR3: CASSGPLSAAAKPQETQYF. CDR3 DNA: TGTGCCAGCAGCGGCCCTTTGTCGGCGGCAGCGAAACCCCAAGAGACCCAGTACTTC.

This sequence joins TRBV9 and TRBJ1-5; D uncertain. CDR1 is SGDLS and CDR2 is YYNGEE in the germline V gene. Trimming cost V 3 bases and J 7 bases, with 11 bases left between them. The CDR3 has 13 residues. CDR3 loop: CASSESGFQPQHF. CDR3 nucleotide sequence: TGTGCCAGCAGCGAGTCAGGTTTCCAGCCCCAGCATTTT.

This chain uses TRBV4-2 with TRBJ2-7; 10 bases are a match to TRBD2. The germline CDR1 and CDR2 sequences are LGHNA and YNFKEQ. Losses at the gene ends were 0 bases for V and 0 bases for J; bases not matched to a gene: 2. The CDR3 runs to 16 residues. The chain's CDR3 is CASSQEPSGSSYEQYF. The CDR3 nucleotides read TGTGCCAGCAGCCAAGAGCCTAGCGGGAGCTCCTACGAGCAGTACTTC.

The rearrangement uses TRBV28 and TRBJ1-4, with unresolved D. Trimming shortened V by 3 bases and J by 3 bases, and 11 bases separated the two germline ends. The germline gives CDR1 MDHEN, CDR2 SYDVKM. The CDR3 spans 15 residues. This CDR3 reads CASSFPGEPNEKLFF. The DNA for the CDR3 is TGTGCCAGCAGTTTTCCCGGGGAGCCTAATGAAAAACTGTTTTTT.

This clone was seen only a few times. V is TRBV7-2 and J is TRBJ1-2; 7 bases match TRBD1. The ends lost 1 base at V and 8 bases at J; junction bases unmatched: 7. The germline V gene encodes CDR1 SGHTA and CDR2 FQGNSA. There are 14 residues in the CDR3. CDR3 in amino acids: CASSLEGAGGGYTF. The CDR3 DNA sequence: TGTGCCAGCAGCTTAGAGGGGGCAGGGGGAGGCTACACCTTC. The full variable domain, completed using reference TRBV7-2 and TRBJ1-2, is GAGVSQSPSNKVTEKGKDVELRCDPISGHTALYWYRQSLGQGLEFLIYFQGNSAPDKSGLPSDRFSAERTGGSVSTLTIQRTQQEDSAVYLCASSLEGAGGGYTFGSGTRLTVV.

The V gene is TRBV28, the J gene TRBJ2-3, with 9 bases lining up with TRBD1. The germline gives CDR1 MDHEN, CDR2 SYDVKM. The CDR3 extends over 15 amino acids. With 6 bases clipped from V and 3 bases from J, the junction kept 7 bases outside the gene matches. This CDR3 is CASSFGTGKTDTQYF. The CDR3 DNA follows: TGTGCCAGCAGCTTCGGGACAGGGAAAACAGATACGCAGTATTTT.

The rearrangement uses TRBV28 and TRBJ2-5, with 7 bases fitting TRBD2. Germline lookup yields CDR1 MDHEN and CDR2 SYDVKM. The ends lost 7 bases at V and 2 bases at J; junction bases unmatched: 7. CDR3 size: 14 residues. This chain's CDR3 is CASMGGRFQETQYF. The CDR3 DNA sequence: TGTGCCAGCATGGGAGGGAGATTTCAAGAGACCCAGTACTTC.

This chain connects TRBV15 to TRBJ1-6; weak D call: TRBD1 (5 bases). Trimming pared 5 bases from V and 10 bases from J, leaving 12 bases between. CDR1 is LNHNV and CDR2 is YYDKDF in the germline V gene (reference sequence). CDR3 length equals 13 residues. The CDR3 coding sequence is TGTGCCACCAGCCTGACAGACAGCTCACCCCTCCACTTT. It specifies CATSLTDSSPLHF. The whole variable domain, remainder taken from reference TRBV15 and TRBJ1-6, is DAMVIQNPRYQVTQFGKPVTLSCSQTLNHNVMYWYQQKSSQAPKLLFHYYDKDFNNEADTPDNFQSRRPNTSFCFLDIRSPGLGDTAMYLCATSLTDSSPLHFGNGTRLTVT.

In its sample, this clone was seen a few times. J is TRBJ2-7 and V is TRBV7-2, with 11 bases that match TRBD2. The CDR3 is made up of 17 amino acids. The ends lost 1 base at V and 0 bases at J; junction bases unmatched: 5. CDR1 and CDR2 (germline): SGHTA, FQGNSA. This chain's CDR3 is CASSLVVTSGASYEQYF. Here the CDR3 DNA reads TGTGCCAGCAGCTTAGTGGTGACTAGCGGGGCCTCCTACGAGCAGTACTTC.

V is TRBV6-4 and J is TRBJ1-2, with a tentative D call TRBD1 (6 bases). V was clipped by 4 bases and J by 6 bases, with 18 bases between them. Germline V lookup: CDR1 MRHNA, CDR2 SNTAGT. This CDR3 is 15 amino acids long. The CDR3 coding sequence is TGTGCCAGCAGTGCCCTACAGGGAGGGTTGGATGGCTACACCTTC. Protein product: CASSALQGGLDGYTF.

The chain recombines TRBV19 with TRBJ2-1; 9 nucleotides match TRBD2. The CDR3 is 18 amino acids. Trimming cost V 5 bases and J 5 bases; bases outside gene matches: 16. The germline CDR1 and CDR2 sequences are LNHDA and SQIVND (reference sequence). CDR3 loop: CASSPRPISGGSNNEQFF. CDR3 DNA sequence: TGTGCCAGTAGTCCTCGCCCGATTAGCGGGGGCTCTAACAATGAGCAGTTCTTC. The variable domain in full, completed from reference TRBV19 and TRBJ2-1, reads DGGITQSPKYLFRKEGQNVTLSCEQNLNHDAMYWYRQDPGQGLRLIYYSQIVNDFQKGDIAEGYSVSREKKESFPLTVTSAQKNPTAFYLCASSPRPISGGSNNEQFFGPGTRLTVL.

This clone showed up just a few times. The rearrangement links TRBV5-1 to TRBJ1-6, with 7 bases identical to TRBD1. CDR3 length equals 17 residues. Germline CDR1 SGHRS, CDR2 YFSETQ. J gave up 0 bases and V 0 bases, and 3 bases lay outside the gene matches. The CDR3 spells CASSLGGQSSYNSPLHF. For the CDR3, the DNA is TGCGCCAGCAGCTTGGGGGGACAGTCCTCCTATAATTCACCCCTCCACTTT.